This T cell receptor beta chain was captured by sequencing in a study of identical twins. General study results and limits: Invariant T cells like MAIT and iNKT could partly confound the zero-insertion analyses. An excess of low generation probability was shown by twin-shared out-of-frame alpha sequences.

The sample holds many counts of this clonotype. Its antigen is not identified. TCRdb re-called the 5' RACE reads through MiXCR, storing one row per CDR3 protein. The table has around 230,000 distinct CDR3 sequences, approximately 7.1% seen once. CDR1 is WSHSY, CDR2 SAAADI, per germline. The CDR3 has 11 amino acids. Trimming took 3 bases from V and 6 from J, leaving 6 bases between them. This sample was shared with a second study, whose subject was T cells expressing NK-cell markers. From that study: Seven of the eight sequenced donors were classified as HCMV-seropositive, and one was classified as seronegative. The share of CD8+ T cells held by dominant NKG2C+ clonotypes was 1.0-7.0% in six donors.

This receptor was taken from a woman aged 18-35 years in good health. Sequences were obtained from CD8+ T cells sorted from blood. J is TRBJ2-7 and V is TRBV10-2; D not resolved. CDR3 coding DNA: TGCGCCAGCAGTGACCTCCTCGAGCAGTACTTC. It specifies CASSDLLEQYF.